The next 32 T cell receptor beta chains were all read from a single sample in a study of T cells in women clearing cervical HPV infection. Repertoires were generated with immunoSEQ multiplex PCR, while TCRdb's copy carries only in-frame clones and drops some. This table holds about 24,000 clones. The specimen was blood buffy coat. These receptors were collected from a woman between 18 and 70 years old with a cervical HPV16 infection that either progressed to CIN3+ or cleared (not recorded which).

Turning to this clone: The read ends 3 residues shy of where the CDR3 ends; the end is completed using the germline J gene. The rearrangement links TRBV30 to TRBJ1-2; TRBD1 matches 8 bases. Germline loops: CDR1 GTSNPN, CDR2 SVGIG (reference sequence). The ends lost 2 bases at V and 0 bases at J; junction bases unmatched: 8. The CDR3 has 16 amino acids. The DNA read from the CDR3 is TGTGCCTGGAGTCGGACAGGGCGGGGAGCTAACTATGGC. Translating gives CAWSRTGRGANYG. Given in full, the CDR3 is CAWSRTGRGANYGYTF.

As to this clone: The read finishes 3 residues shy of the CDR3 end, and the germline J gene is used to complete it. V is TRBV7-9 and J is TRBJ2-7, with D perhaps matching TRBD1 (6 bases). The CDR3 loop spans 14 amino acids. Germline loops: CDR1 SEHNR, CDR2 FQNEAQ (reference sequence). Trimming pared 4 bases from V and 1 base from J, leaving 11 bases between. Incomplete CDR3 DNA: TGTGCCAGCAGCTCTACAGGGTCTTCCTACGAG. The encoded protein is CASSSTGSSYE. The entire CDR3 is CASSSTGSSYEQYF.

Of note for this clone: The DNA ends 3 residues before the CDR3 does, and the rest of the CDR3 is filled in from the germline J gene. The rearrangement uses TRBV19 and TRBJ1-2; D not resolved. The germline CDR1 and CDR2 sequences are LNHDA and SQIVND (reference sequence). The CDR3 is 13 residues long. CDR3 residues: CASSITVTLGYTF. The covered CDR3 bases are TGTGCCAGTAGTATAACAGTAACCCTCGGC.

To note about this clone: The missing CDR3 end, 3 residues past where the read stops, is filled in from the germline J gene. The gene calls are TRBV20-1 and TRBJ2-6, with a tentative D call TRBD1 (6 bases). From germline, CDR1 is DFQATT and CDR2 SNEGSKA (reference sequence). This CDR3 spans 17 amino acids. Between the trimmed V and J ends, which lost 0 bases and 0 bases, there was a span of 12 bases. The CDR3 is CSARDLRGGSGANVLTF. The CDR3 DNA, read in part, is TGCAGTGCTAGAGATCTCAGAGGGGGCTCTGGGGCCAACGTC.

With regard to this clone: The CDR3 end lies 3 residues beyond the end of the read and is filled in from the germline J gene. The chain recombines TRBV5-1 with TRBJ2-1; no firm D call. Looked up from germline, CDR1 is SGHRS and CDR2 is YFSETQ. This CDR3 is built from 13 residues. V lost 4 bases and J lost 7, with 12 bases in between. The CDR3 protein is CASSPQTDNEQFF. The part of the CDR3 DNA that was read is TGCGCCAGCAGCCCTCAGACTGATAATGAG.

Concerning this clone: The read halts 3 residues ahead of the CDR3 end, with the missing end drawn from the germline J gene. The chain joins TRBV10-3 to TRBJ1-4; weak D call: TRBD1 (5 bases). Per germline, CDR1 ENHRY and CDR2 SYGVKD. The CDR3 consists of 14 residues. This CDR3 is CAIVQNSGANVLFF. The covered CDR3 bases are TGTGCCATCGTTCAGAACTCTGGGGCCAACGTA.

For this clone: The CDR3 end is not reached by the read, which stops 3 residues before it; the germline J gene fills it in. The genes are TRBV19 and TRBJ2-5; TRBD1 matches at 10 bases. V was pared by 4 bases and J by 5 bases, with 16 bases of the junction left unmatched. Germline CDR1 reads LNHDA; CDR2 reads SQIVND (reference sequence). CDR3 size: 18 residues. The CDR3 DNA, read in part, is TGTGCCAGTAGTAGGGGAGGTGACAGGGGGCGGTTAGTGGAGACC. It is translated as CASSRGGDRGRLVET. The CDR3 in its entirety is CASSRGGDRGRLVETQYF.

Incomplete CDR3 DNA: TGTGCCAGCAGTGGGACAGGCTACGAG. Amino acid sequence: CASSGTGYE. The whole CDR3 protein is CASSGTGYEQYF. J is TRBJ2-7 and V is TRBV27, with 8 bases fitting TRBD1. The read ends 3 residues shy of where the CDR3 ends; the end is completed using the germline J gene. CDR3 length equals 12 residues. The V gene's germline CDR1 is MNHEY and CDR2 SMNVEV (reference sequence). J lost 3 bases, V lost 5 bases, and 0 bases had no gene match.

Comments on this clone: The CDR3 end is not reached by the read, which stops 3 residues before it; the germline J gene fills it in. The chain couples TRBV7-3 to TRBJ2-3; D might be TRBD2 (6 bases). The CDR3 runs 17 residues. Germline V CDR1 and CDR2: SGHTA, FQGTGA. Trimming cost V 4 bases and J 0 bases, with 17 bases left between them. The sequenced part of the CDR3 DNA is TGTGCCAGCAGCTCCCCTCGGAGCGGGCCAAGCACAGATACG. Its protein product is CASSSPRSGPSTDT. The CDR3, in full, reads CASSSPRSGPSTDTQYF. Complete variable domain (other parts from reference TRBV7-3 and TRBJ2-3): GAGVSQTPSNKVTEKGKYVELRCDPISGHTALYWYRQSLGQGPEFLIYFQGTGAADDSGLPNDRFFAVRPEGSVSTLKIQRTERGDSAVYLCASSSPRSGPSTDTQYFGPGTRLTVL.

Details on this clone: Read data end 3 residues before the CDR3 end; the end is taken from the germline J gene. The chain recombines TRBV20-1 with TRBJ2-2; 11 bases are shared with TRBD1. Germline V CDR1 and CDR2: DFQATT, SNEGSKA (reference sequence). The CDR3 spans 16 residues. The sequenced part of the CDR3 DNA is TGCAGTGCTAGAGATTTTATTGGGACAGGGGGTGAAAAG. Residues: CSARDFIGTGGEK. The CDR3 in its entirety is CSARDFIGTGGEKLFF.

A word on this clone: From the germline J gene comes the end of the CDR3, since the read stops 3 residues before it. The J gene is TRBJ2-2, the V gene TRBV11-2, with TRBD2 as a possible D gene (6 bases). CDR1 is SGHAT, CDR2 FQNNGV, per germline. The CDR3 sequence is 15 residues long. V was pared by 2 bases and J by 5 bases, with 12 bases between. This chain's CDR3 is CASSLTSHPTGELFF. The covered CDR3 bases are TGTGCCAGCAGCTTAACTAGCCACCCTACCGGGGAG.

A remark on this clone: The CDR3 end is not reached by the read, which stops 3 residues before it; the germline J gene fills it in. V gene TRBV7-3 combines with J gene TRBJ1-1, with unresolved D. Trimming removed 10 bases at V and 1 base at J, with 16 bases between. The CDR3 is made up of 14 amino acids. The germline gives CDR1 SGHTA, CDR2 FQGTGA. CDR3 DNA (partial): TGTGCCACCAGAACCCCAAGCCCGAACACTGAA. This encodes CATRTPSPNTE. The CDR3 as a whole reads CATRTPSPNTEAFF.

As concerns this clone: The CDR3 end falls 3 residues outside the read, so it is completed with the germline J gene. The chain joins TRBV16 to TRBJ2-3; TRBD1 is a possible D gene (5 bases). Germline V lookup: CDR1 KGHSY, CDR2 FQNENV. This CDR3 has 17 residues. CDR3 DNA (partial): TGTGCCAGCAGCCAAGGCCCCCACCAGGGTTGGGTTCAGCCG. It encodes CASSQGPHQGWVQP. The whole CDR3 reads CASSQGPHQGWVQPQYF.

Concerning this clone: The read comes to an end 3 residues before the CDR3 does, leaving the germline J gene to fill in the end. The chain recombines TRBV2 with TRBJ1-2; tentative D call: TRBD1 (5 bases). From germline, CDR1 is SNHLY and CDR2 FYNNEI. The length of the CDR3 is 13 residues. Partial CDR3 DNA: TGTGCCAGCAGCAGGGAATATACCTACGAC. It codes for CASSREYTYD. The whole CDR3 sequence is CASSREYTYDYTF. Full variable domain (outside the CDR3, taken from reference TRBV2 and TRBJ1-2): EPEVTQTPSHQVTQMGQEVILRCVPISNHLYFYWYRQILGQKVEFLVSFYNNEISEKSEIFDDQFSVERPDGSNFTLKIRSTKLEDSAMYFCASSREYTYDYTFGSGTRLTVV.

Notes on this clone: The read stops 3 residues short of the end of the CDR3; the missing end is completed from the germline J gene. The V call is TRBV7-3, the J call TRBJ2-3; D perhaps matches TRBD1 (6 bases). The CDR3 consists of 14 residues. Germline lookup yields CDR1 SGHTA and CDR2 FQGTGA. Deletions cut 5 bases from V and 2 bases from J, with 11 bases between. The CDR3 is CASSPGQHTDTQYF. The sequenced part of the CDR3 DNA is TGTGCCAGCAGCCCCGGACAGCACACAGATACG.

A note on this clone: Coverage ceases 3 residues before the CDR3 finishes, and the germline J gene fills in the end. The chain combines TRBV28 with TRBJ2-7; possible D gene TRBD1, 6 bases. Germline CDR1 and CDR2: MDHEN and SYDVKM. Trimming pared 5 bases from V and 2 bases from J, leaving 19 bases between. This CDR3 region has 16 residues. The CDR3 sequence is CASSAKPGQKTYEQYF. Partial CDR3 DNA: TGTGCCAGCAGTGCAAAACCGGGACAAAAAACCTACGAG.

About this clone: Read coverage stops 3 residues before the CDR3 terminus; the germline J gene supplies the remainder. V gene TRBV6-1 combines with J gene TRBJ2-7, with D unclear. V was pared by 4 bases and J by 3 bases, with 4 bases between. CDR1 MNHNS and CDR2 SASEGT come from the germline V gene. The CDR3 is made up of 11 amino acids. CDR3 sequence: CASSAIYEQYF. CDR3 bases read: TGTGCCAGCAGTGCAATCTACGAG.

The sequenced part of the CDR3 DNA is TGTGCCAGCAGACAGGGGGCAAGCTCCTATAATTCACCC. This codes for CASRQGASSYNSP. The complete CDR3 protein is CASRQGASSYNSPLHF. The chain employs TRBV2 and TRBJ1-6; 9 nucleotides line up with TRBD1. The read ends 3 residues before the CDR3 terminus; that terminus is restored from the germline J gene. The V gene end was trimmed by 6 bases and the J gene end by 0 bases; junction bases not matched to a gene: 3. Germline lookup yields CDR1 SNHLY and CDR2 FYNNEI. This CDR3 is 16 amino acids long.

As concerns this clone: The CDR3 is cut off 3 residues early in the read; its end comes from the germline J gene. This rearrangement joins TRBV5-1 to TRBJ2-1, with a tentative D call TRBD2 (5 bases). The V and J ends lost 4 bases and 7 bases respectively, with 6 bases between them. Germline CDR1 reads SGHRS; CDR2 reads YFSETQ. The length of the CDR3 is 11 residues. This CDR3 reads CASSIANEQFF. CDR3 bases read: TGCGCCAGCAGCATAGCGAATGAG.

As concerns this clone: From the germline J gene comes the end of the CDR3, since the read stops 3 residues before it. V gene TRBV15 combines with J gene TRBJ2-3, with 11 bases that match TRBD2. This CDR3 is built from 15 residues. Germline-derived CDR1 and CDR2 are LNHNV and YYDKDF (reference sequence). J gave up 5 bases and V 0 bases, and 1 base lay outside the gene matches. Partial CDR3 DNA: TGTGCCACCAGCAGAGATGGACTAGCGGGAGATACG. Its protein is CATSRDGLAGDT. The CDR3 reads in full as CATSRDGLAGDTQYF.

As for this clone: The CDR3 is cut off 3 residues early in the read; its end comes from the germline J gene. The chain combines TRBV20-1 with TRBJ2-1; TRBD2 might be the D (5 bases). Looked up from germline, CDR1 is DFQATT and CDR2 is SNEGSKA (reference sequence). The V end was cut by 8 bases, the J end by 4 bases, with 15 bases between. This CDR3 spans 13 amino acids. Partial CDR3 DNA: TGCAGTACCCTGCGGGTCGATTACAATGAG. This codes for CSTLRVDYNE. In full, the CDR3 is CSTLRVDYNEQFF.

As concerns this clone: The CDR3 end is not reached by the read, which stops 3 residues before it; the germline J gene fills it in. The rearrangement links TRBV12-3 or TRBV12-4 to TRBJ2-7, with a tentative D call TRBD2 (6 bases). This CDR3 has 15 amino acids. V was shortened by 5 bases and J by 2 bases, with 16 bases between the two germline ends. The CDR3 spells CASSDAGGMPYEQYF. Incomplete CDR3 DNA: TGTGCCAGCAGTGACGCGGGCGGGATGCCCTACGAG.

Regarding this clone: The missing CDR3 end, 3 residues past where the read stops, is filled in from the germline J gene. The chain uses TRBV5-5 and TRBJ2-7; TRBD1 matches 8 bases. CDR1 and CDR2 from the germline V gene are SGHKS and YYEKEE (reference sequence). Trimming at V came to 5 bases and at J to 4 bases, leaving 11 bases not matched to a gene. The CDR3 totals 15 residues. CDR3 region: CASSSPGTGLYEQYF. The CDR3 DNA, read in part, is TGTGCCAGCAGTTCTCCCGGGACAGGTTTGTACGAG. Complete variable domain (other parts from reference TRBV5-5 and TRBJ2-7): DAGVTQSPTHLIKTRGQQVTLRCSPISGHKSVSWYQQVLGQGPQFIFQYYEKEERGRGNFPDRFSARQFPNYSSELNVNALLLGDSALYLCASSSPGTGLYEQYFGPGTRLTVT.

Measured by frequency, this clone is medium-sized. With the read ending 3 residues before the CDR3 end, the germline J gene is used to fill in that end. The chain is built from TRBV29-1 and TRBJ1-2, with 8 bases fitting TRBD1. Unmatched junction bases numbered 6, after V lost 3 bases and J lost 0 bases. The CDR3 extends over 15 amino acids. The germline CDR1 and CDR2 sequences are SQVTM and ANQGSEA. CDR3 DNA (partial): TGCAGCGTTGAGGAGGACAGGGCCTCTAACTATGGC. Amino acid sequence: CSVEEDRASNYG. The whole CDR3 protein reads CSVEEDRASNYGYTF.

A remark on this clone: The read halts 3 residues ahead of the CDR3 end, with the missing end drawn from the germline J gene. The chain recombines TRBV27 with TRBJ1-1, with 7 bases aligning to TRBD1. In germline, CDR1 is MNHEY, CDR2 SMNVEV (reference sequence). CDR3 length: 13 amino acids. The covered CDR3 bases are TGTGCCAGCAGTTTAGCCGTGGACAGGGAA. This encodes CASSLAVDRE. In full, the CDR3 reads CASSLAVDREAFF.

As for this clone: The sequence runs out 3 residues before the end of the CDR3; the remainder is reconstructed from the germline J gene. The chain couples TRBV19 to TRBJ1-5; tentative D call: TRBD1 (6 bases). In germline, CDR1 is LNHDA, CDR2 SQIVND (reference sequence). Trimming took 10 bases from V and 2 from J, leaving 18 bases between them. The CDR3 spans 15 residues. The covered CDR3 bases are TGTGCCACGAACCACAGGGAGGATGGCAATCAGCCC. This encodes CATNHREDGNQP. The CDR3 in full is CATNHREDGNQPQHF.

The CDR3 protein is CSAATGAEKLFF. The sequenced part of the CDR3 DNA is TGCAGTGCAGCTACAGGGGCGGAAAAA. The V call is TRBV20-1, the J call TRBJ1-4; TRBD1 aligns across 7 bases. Read data end 3 residues before the CDR3 end; the end is taken from the germline J gene. This CDR3 has 12 residues. The junction had 6 bases not matched to a gene; V was cut back by 6 bases and J by 8 bases. Germline lookup yields CDR1 DFQATT and CDR2 SNEGSKA (reference sequence).

As to this clone: The read terminates 3 residues before the CDR3 end, so the remaining end is supplied by the germline J gene. The chain joins TRBV11-3 to TRBJ2-1, with a tentative D call TRBD2 (5 bases). V lost 1 base to trimming and J lost 8 bases, with 12 bases between them. The germline V gene has CDR1 SGHNT and CDR2 YENEEA. CDR3 length: 14 amino acids. The covered CDR3 bases are TGTGCCAGCAGCTTAGGTTGGGCAGCGGATGAG. It translates to CASSLGWAADE. The CDR3 in its entirety is CASSLGWAADEQFF.

With respect to this clone: The read stops 3 residues short of the end of the CDR3; the missing end is completed from the germline J gene. The chain links TRBV9 to TRBJ1-1; D is perhaps TRBD1 (5 bases). The germline V and J ends were trimmed by 3 bases and 6 bases, with 12 bases remaining between them. Germline V gene data show CDR1 as SGDLS and CDR2 as YYNGEE. This CDR3 spans 13 amino acids. CDR3 bases read: TGTGCCAGCAGCGCGGCAGGGAAGGCTGAA. Its protein is CASSAAGKAE. The entire CDR3 is CASSAAGKAEAFF.

Regarding this clone: The read ends 3 residues shy of where the CDR3 ends; the end is completed using the germline J gene. This chain uses TRBV19 with TRBJ1-5; the match to TRBD1 covers 8 bases. The J segment lost 0 bases and the V segment lost 6 bases, leaving 16 bases of the junction unmatched. CDR3 length: 19 amino acids. The V gene's germline CDR1 is LNHDA and CDR2 SQIVND (reference sequence). The CDR3 loop is CASRKTGEAVMDSNQPQHF. The covered CDR3 bases are TGTGCCAGTAGAAAGACAGGGGAAGCTGTAATGGATAGCAATCAGCCC. Combining the CDR3 with reference TRBV19 and TRBJ1-5 gives the whole variable domain DGGITQSPKYLFRKEGQNVTLSCEQNLNHDAMYWYRQDPGQGLRLIYYSQIVNDFQKGDIAEGYSVSREKKESFPLTVTSAQKNPTAFYLCASRKTGEAVMDSNQPQHFGDGTRLSIL.

Comments on this clone: The DNA ends 3 residues before the CDR3 does, and the rest of the CDR3 is filled in from the germline J gene. The chain is built from TRBV19 and TRBJ2-3; D is unresolved. Trimming removed 3 bases at V and 6 bases at J, with 13 bases between. This CDR3 spans 14 amino acids. Germline CDR1 reads LNHDA; CDR2 reads SQIVND (reference sequence). The CDR3 DNA, read in part, is TGTGCCAGTAGTATGGGCTTAGAAGGGGATACG. It codes for CASSMGLEGDT. The full CDR3 protein reads CASSMGLEGDTQYF.

Of note for this clone: The read terminates 3 residues ahead of where the CDR3 ends, so the germline J gene completes it. The rearrangement joins TRBV2 to TRBJ2-1; D gene unclear. This CDR3 is built from 11 residues. Trimming pared 4 bases from V and 8 bases from J, leaving 6 bases between. The V gene's germline CDR1 is SNHLY and CDR2 FYNNEI. The covered CDR3 bases are TGTGCCAGCAGTGTCTTTGATGAG. It is translated as CASSVFDE. The entire CDR3 is CASSVFDEQFF. The whole variable domain, filled in from reference TRBV2 and TRBJ2-1, reads EPEVTQTPSHQVTQMGQEVILRCVPISNHLYFYWYRQILGQKVEFLVSFYNNEISEKSEIFDDQFSVERPDGSNFTLKIRSTKLEDSAMYFCASSVFDEQFFGPGTRLTVL.